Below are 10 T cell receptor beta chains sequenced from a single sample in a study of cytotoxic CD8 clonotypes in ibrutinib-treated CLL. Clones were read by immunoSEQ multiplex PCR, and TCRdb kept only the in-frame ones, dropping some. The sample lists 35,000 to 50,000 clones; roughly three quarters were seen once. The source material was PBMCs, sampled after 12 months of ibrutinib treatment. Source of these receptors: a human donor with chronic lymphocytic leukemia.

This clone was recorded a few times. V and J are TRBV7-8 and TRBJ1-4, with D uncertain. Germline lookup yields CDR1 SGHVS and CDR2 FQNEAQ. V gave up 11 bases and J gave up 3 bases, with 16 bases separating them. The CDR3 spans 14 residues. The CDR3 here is CAWGRDAANEKLFF. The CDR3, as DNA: TGTGCCTGGGGTCGGGATGCGGCTAATGAAAAACTGTTTTTT.

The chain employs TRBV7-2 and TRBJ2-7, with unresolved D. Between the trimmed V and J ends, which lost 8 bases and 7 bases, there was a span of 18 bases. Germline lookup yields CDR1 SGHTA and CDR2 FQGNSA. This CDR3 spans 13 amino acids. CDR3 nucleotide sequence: TGTGCCAGCCTCCGGGCCTCGGAAGGGGAGCAGTACTTC. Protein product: CASLRASEGEQYF.

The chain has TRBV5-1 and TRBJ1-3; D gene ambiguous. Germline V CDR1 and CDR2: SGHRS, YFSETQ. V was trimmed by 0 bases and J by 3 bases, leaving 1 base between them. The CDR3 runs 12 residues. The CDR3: CASSLDGNTIYF. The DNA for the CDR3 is TGCGCCAGCAGCTTGGATGGAAACACCATATATTTT.

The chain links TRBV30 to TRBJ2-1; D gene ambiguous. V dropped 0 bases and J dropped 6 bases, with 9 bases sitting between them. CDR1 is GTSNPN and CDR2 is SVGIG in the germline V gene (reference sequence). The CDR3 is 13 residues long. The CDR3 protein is CAWSVGPLNEQFF. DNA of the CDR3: TGTGCCTGGAGTGTAGGTCCCCTCAATGAGCAGTTCTTC.

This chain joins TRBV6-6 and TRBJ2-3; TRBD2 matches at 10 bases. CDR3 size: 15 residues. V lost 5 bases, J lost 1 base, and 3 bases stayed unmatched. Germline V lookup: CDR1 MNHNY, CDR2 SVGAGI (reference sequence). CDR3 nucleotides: TGTGCCAGCAGTCCAAGCGGGAGGGGCACAGATACGCAGTATTTT. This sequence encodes CASSPSGRGTDTQYF.

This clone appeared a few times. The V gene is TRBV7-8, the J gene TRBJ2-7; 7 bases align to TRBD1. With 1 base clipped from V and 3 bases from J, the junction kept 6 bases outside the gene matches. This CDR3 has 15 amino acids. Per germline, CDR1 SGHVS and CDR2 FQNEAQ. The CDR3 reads CASSLDRDRLYEQYF. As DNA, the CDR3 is TGTGCCAGCAGCTTAGACCGGGACAGACTCTACGAGCAGTACTTC.

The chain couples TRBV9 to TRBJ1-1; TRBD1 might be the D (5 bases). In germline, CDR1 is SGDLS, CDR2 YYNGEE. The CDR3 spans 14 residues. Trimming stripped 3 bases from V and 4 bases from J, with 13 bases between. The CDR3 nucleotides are TGTGCCAGCAGCGCCACTGAGAGGGGCACTGAAGCTTTCTTT. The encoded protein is CASSATERGTEAFF.

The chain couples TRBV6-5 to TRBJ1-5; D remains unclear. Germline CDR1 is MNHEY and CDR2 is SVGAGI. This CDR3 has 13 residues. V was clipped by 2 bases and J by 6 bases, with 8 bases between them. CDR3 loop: CASSYISGQPQHF. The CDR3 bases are TGTGCCAGCAGTTACATATCTGGTCAGCCCCAGCATTTT.

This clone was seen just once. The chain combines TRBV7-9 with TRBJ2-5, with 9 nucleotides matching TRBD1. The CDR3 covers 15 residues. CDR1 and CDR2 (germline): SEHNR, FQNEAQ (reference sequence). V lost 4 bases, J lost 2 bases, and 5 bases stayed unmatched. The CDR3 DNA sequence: TGTGCCAGCAGCTCGGGACAGGGTGGGCAAGAGACCCAGTACTTC. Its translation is CASSSGQGGQETQYF.

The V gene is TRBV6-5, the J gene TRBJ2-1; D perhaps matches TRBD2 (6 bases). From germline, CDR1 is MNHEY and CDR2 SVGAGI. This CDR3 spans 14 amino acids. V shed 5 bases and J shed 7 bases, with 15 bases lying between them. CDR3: CASSPLRGRNEQFF. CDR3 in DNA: TGTGCCAGCAGTCCCCTCCGGGGGAGAAATGAGCAGTTCTTC.